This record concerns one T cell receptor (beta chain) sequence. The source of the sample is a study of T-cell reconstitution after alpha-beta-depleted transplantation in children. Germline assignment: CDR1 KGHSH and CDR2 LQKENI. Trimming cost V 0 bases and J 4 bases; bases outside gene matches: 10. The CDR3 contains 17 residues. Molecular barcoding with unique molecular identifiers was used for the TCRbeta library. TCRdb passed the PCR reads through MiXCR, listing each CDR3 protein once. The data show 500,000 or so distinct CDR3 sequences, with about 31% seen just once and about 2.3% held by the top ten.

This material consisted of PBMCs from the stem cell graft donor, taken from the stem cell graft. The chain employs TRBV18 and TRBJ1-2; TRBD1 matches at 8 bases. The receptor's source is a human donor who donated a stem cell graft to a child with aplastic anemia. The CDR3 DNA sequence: TGTGCCAGCTCACCACCGACTAGTCCAGGGGGCATCTATGGCTACACCTTC. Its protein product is CASSPPTSPGGIYGYTF.